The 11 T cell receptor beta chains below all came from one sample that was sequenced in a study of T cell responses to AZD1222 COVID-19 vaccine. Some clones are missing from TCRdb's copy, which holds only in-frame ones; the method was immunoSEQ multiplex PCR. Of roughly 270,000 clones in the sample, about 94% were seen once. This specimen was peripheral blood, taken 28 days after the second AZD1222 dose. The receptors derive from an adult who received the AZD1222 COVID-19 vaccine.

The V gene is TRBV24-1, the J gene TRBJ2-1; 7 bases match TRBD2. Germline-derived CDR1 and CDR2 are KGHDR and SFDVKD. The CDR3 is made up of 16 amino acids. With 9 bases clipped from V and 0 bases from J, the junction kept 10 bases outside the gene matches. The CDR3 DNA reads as TGTGCCACCGAAACCACGGGGGGAAGCTCCTACAATGAGCAGTTCTTC. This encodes CATETTGGSSYNEQFF.

The CDR3 nucleotides are TGTGCCAGCAGCCGGACGGGATACGAGCAGTACTTC. It is translated as CASSRTGYEQYF. This rearrangement joins TRBV11-1 to TRBJ2-7; TRBD2 is a possible D gene (5 bases). Germline V gene data show CDR1 as SGHAT and CDR2 as FQDESV (reference sequence). This CDR3 is 12 amino acids long. Trimming stripped 5 bases from V and 4 bases from J, with 9 bases between.

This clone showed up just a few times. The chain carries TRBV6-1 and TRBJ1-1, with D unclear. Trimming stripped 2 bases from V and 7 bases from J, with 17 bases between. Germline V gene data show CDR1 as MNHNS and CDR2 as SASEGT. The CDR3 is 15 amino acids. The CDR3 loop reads CASSEMFRVPNEAFF. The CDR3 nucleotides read TGTGCCAGCAGTGAAATGTTCCGGGTTCCTAATGAAGCTTTCTTT.

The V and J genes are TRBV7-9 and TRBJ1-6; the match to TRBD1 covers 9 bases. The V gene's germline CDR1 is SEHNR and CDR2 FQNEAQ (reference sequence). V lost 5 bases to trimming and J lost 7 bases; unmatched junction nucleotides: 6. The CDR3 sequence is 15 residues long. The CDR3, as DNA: TGTGCCAGCAGCAGGGGACAGGGCGGCAATTCACCCCTCCACTTT. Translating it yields CASSRGQGGNSPLHF.

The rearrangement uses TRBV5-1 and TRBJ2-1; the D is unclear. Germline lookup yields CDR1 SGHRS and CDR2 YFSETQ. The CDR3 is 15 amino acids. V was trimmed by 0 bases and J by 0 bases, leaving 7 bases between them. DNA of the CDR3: TGCGCCAGCAGCTTGGTTACAAGCTCCTACAATGAGCAGTTCTTC. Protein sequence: CASSLVTSSYNEQFF.

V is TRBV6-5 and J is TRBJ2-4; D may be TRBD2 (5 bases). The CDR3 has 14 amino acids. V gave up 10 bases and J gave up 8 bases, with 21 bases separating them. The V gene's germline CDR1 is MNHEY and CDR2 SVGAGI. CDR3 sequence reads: CATQRAAGADIQYF. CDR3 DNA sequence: TGTGCCACTCAAAGGGCCGCGGGCGCGGACATTCAGTACTTC.

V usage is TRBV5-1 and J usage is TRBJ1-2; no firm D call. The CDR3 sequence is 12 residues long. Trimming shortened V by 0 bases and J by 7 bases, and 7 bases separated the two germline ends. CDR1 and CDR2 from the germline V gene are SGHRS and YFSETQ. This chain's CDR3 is CASSLDAAGYTF. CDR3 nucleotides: TGCGCCAGCAGCTTGGACGCTGCTGGCTACACCTTC. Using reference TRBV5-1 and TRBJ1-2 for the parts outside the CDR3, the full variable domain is KAGVTQTPRYLIKTRGQQVTLSCSPISGHRSVSWYQQTPGQGLQFLFEYFSETQRNKGNFPGRFSGRQFSNSRSEMNVSTLELGDSALYLCASSLDAAGYTFGSGTRLTVV.

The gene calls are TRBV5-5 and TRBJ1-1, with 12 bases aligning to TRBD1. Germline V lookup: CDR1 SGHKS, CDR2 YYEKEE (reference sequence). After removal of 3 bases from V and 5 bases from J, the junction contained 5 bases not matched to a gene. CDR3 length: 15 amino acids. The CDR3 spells CASSWGQGAKTEAFF. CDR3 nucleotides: TGTGCCAGCAGCTGGGGACAGGGGGCGAAAACTGAAGCTTTCTTT.

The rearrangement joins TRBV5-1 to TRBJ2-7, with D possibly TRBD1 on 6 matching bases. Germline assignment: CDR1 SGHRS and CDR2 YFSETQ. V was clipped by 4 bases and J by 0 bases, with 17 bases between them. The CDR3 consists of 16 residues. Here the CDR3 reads CASSLTLQGVSYEQYF. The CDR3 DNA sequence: TGCGCCAGCAGCCTCACCCTACAGGGAGTCTCCTACGAGCAGTACTTC. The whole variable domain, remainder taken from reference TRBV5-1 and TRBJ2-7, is KAGVTQTPRYLIKTRGQQVTLSCSPISGHRSVSWYQQTPGQGLQFLFEYFSETQRNKGNFPGRFSGRQFSNSRSEMNVSTLELGDSALYLCASSLTLQGVSYEQYFGPGTRLTVT.

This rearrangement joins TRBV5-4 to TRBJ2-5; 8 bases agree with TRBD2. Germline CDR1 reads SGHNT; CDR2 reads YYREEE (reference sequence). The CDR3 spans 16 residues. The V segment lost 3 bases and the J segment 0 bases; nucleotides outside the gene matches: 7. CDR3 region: CASSSLGGGYQETQYF. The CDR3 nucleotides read TGTGCCAGCAGCTCCCTGGGCGGGGGGTACCAAGAGACCCAGTACTTC.

As DNA, the CDR3 is TGTGCCAGTAGTCGGGAGGCTCGCACAGATACGCAGTATTTT. It yields the protein CASSREARTDTQYF. The chain has TRBV19 and TRBJ2-3; the match to TRBD2 covers 7 bases. The germline V gene encodes CDR1 LNHDA and CDR2 SQIVND (reference sequence). V was pared by 5 bases and J by 1 base, with 3 bases of the junction left unmatched. The CDR3 has 14 residues.